The 21 T cell receptor beta chains below were found in one sample sequenced in a study of shared clonotypes between healthy human individuals. The table came from immunoSEQ multiplex PCR; TCRdb's copy has only in-frame clones and leaves some out. The sample lists just over 2,000,000 clones, about 95% occurring once. CD45RO-negative cells were positively selected for CCR7, leaving out terminally differentiated effector memory CD45RA+ cells. Sequencing was carried out using naive CD8+ T cells sorted from blood. The receptors derive from a young man in good health.

The chain couples TRBV27 to TRBJ2-1; 7 nucleotides match TRBD2. The CDR3 totals 16 residues. Germline V gene data show CDR1 as MNHEY and CDR2 as SMNVEV (reference sequence). With 4 bases clipped from V and 4 bases from J, the junction kept 10 bases outside the gene matches. The CDR3 spells CASSSEGGTLYNEQFF. The CDR3 nucleotides read TGTGCCAGCAGTTCTGAGGGAGGGACCCTTTACAATGAGCAGTTCTTC.

As concerns this clone: Other DNA sequences in this sample translate to the same CDR3. The rearrangement uses TRBV7-6 and TRBJ2-2; the D gene is possibly TRBD2 (5 bases). This CDR3 is 13 amino acids long. V was clipped by 1 base and J by 5 bases, with 5 bases between them. Germline-derived CDR1 and CDR2 are SGHVS and FNYEAQ. The CDR3 here is CASSLGGTGELFF. CDR3 coding DNA: TGTGCCAGCAGCTTAGGCGGGACCGGGGAGCTGTTTTTT.

As concerns this clone: Within the sample, other DNA sequences also encode this same CDR3. The rearrangement uses TRBV27 and TRBJ2-7; D gene uncertain. This CDR3 has 14 amino acids. Germline V gene data show CDR1 as MNHEY and CDR2 as SMNVEV (reference sequence). Trimming removed 2 bases at V and 0 bases at J, with 8 bases between. The CDR3 DNA reads TGTGCCAGCAGTTTAAGTAGTAGCTCCTACGAGCAGTACTTC. It is translated as CASSLSSSSYEQYF.

The chain couples TRBV2 to TRBJ1-1, with unresolved D. Germline V gene lookup returns CDR1 SNHLY and CDR2 FYNNEI. V lost 8 bases and J 5 bases, leaving 15 bases between the germline ends. CDR3 length equals 13 residues. The CDR3 loop reads CASPPEATTEAFF. DNA of the CDR3: TGTGCCAGCCCTCCCGAGGCGACAACTGAAGCTTTCTTT.

The chain combines TRBV4-1 with TRBJ2-1, with D possibly TRBD1 on 5 matching bases. CDR1 is MGHRA, CDR2 YSYEKL, per germline. This CDR3 region has 16 residues. V dropped 2 bases and J dropped 3 bases, with 14 bases sitting between them. CDR3 region: CASSQRGPAVYNEQFF. The CDR3 coding sequence is TGCGCCAGCAGCCAAAGGGGCCCCGCGGTCTACAATGAGCAGTTCTTC.

The rearrangement joins TRBV27 to TRBJ1-6; D gene ambiguous. This CDR3 comprises 12 residues. The V and J ends lost 2 bases and 6 bases respectively, with 2 bases between them. The germline CDR1 and CDR2 sequences are MNHEY and SMNVEV (reference sequence). As DNA, the CDR3 is TGTGCCAGCAGTTTAGCTAATTCACCCCTCCACTTT. This encodes CASSLANSPLHF.

This clone was recorded once. The chain recombines TRBV29-1 with TRBJ2-7; D remains ambiguous. The CDR3 covers 12 residues. Trimming pared 5 bases from V and 4 bases from J, leaving 12 bases between. CDR1 is SQVTM, CDR2 ANQGSEA, per germline. The CDR3 sequence is CSVLSMMYEQYF. The CDR3 DNA follows: TGCAGCGTTCTTTCGATGATGTACGAGCAGTACTTC.

This rearrangement joins TRBV2 to TRBJ2-6; tentatively, D is TRBD2 (6 bases). The CDR3 loop spans 18 amino acids. CDR1 is SNHLY, CDR2 FYNNEI, per germline. Here the CDR3 DNA reads TGTGCGGGGCTTCGTCGCGAAGCCGGGGGCTCTGGGGCCAACGTCCTGACTTTC. Its protein is CAGLRREAGGSGANVLTF.

This clone occurred once. This chain joins TRBV13 and TRBJ2-1; D uncertain. Germline CDR1 and CDR2: PRHDT and FYEKMQ (reference sequence). Trimming took off 4 bases at V and 7 bases at J, with 14 bases between the two ends. The CDR3 spans 14 residues. The CDR3 spells CASSSGPGTNEQFF. The CDR3 nucleotides are TGTGCCAGCAGCTCCGGTCCCGGAACGAATGAGCAGTTCTTC.

The J gene is TRBJ2-1, the V gene TRBV27, with 8 positions matching TRBD2. Germline V gene data show CDR1 as MNHEY and CDR2 as SMNVEV (reference sequence). J was trimmed by 4 bases and V by 6 bases; bases with no gene match: 5. The CDR3 is 14 amino acids. The CDR3 loop reads CASRPGTSYNEQFF. The CDR3 DNA reads TGTGCCAGCAGACCAGGGACTAGTTACAATGAGCAGTTCTTC.

The J gene is TRBJ2-5, the V gene TRBV10-3, with D unclear. This CDR3 contains 14 residues. Germline CDR1 and CDR2: ENHRY and SYGVKD. With 0 bases removed from V and 5 bases from J, the gap between germline ends came to 10 bases. CDR3 coding DNA: TGTGCCATCAGTGAGTCCGTGGGCGCGGAGACCCAGTACTTC. Its protein is CAISESVGAETQYF.

V usage is TRBV4-3 and J usage is TRBJ2-3; D remains unclear. The CDR3 is 13 amino acids. CDR1 is LGHNA and CDR2 is YSLEER in the germline V gene. The ends were cut back, 2 bases at V and 6 bases at J, with 9 bases in the middle. For the CDR3, the DNA is TGCGCCAGCAGCCAACCCGCTTGGGATACGCAGTATTTT. This encodes CASSQPAWDTQYF.

V and J are TRBV5-4 and TRBJ2-4, with D possibly being TRBD2 (6 bases). The V gene lost 2 bases and the J gene lost 6 bases, with 12 bases spanning the gap. Germline lookup yields CDR1 SGHNT and CDR2 YYREEE (reference sequence). The CDR3 extends over 14 amino acids. CDR3 bases: TGTGCCAGCAGCTTCGGAGGGGAGATAAACATTCAGTACTTC. Its translation is CASSFGGEINIQYF.

This clone was observed once. The rearrangement uses TRBV10-2 and TRBJ1-1; D is unclear. This CDR3 has 11 amino acids. Germline assignment: CDR1 WSHSY and CDR2 SAAADI. Between the trimmed V and J ends, which lost 8 bases and 5 bases, there was a span of 9 bases. CDR3 DNA sequence: TGCGCCAGCGCCGCGGGTACTGAAGCTTTCTTT. Its translation: CASAAGTEAFF.

This rearrangement joins TRBV7-3 to TRBJ1-1; 9 bases fit TRBD1. Trimming at V came to 5 bases and at J to 3 bases, leaving 7 bases not matched to a gene. The germline V gene has CDR1 SGHTA and CDR2 FQGTGA. The CDR3 sequence is 15 residues long. CDR3 sequence (DNA): TGTGCCAGCAGCGCGAGGGACAGGGAGGACACTGAAGCTTTCTTT. Its protein is CASSARDREDTEAFF.

The chain recombines TRBV7-9 with TRBJ2-7, with TRBD2 identical over 7 bases. The germline V gene encodes CDR1 SEHNR and CDR2 FQNEAQ (reference sequence). V shed 2 bases and J 3 bases; nucleotides not matched to a gene: 7. CDR3 length: 15 amino acids. The DNA for the CDR3 is TGTGCCAGCAGCTTATATGGCGGGAGTGTCTACGAGCAGTACTTC. It encodes CASSLYGGSVYEQYF.

The chain carries TRBV4-1 and TRBJ2-5; D gene uncertain. Between the trimmed V and J ends, which lost 4 bases and 5 bases, there was a span of 11 bases. Germline lookup yields CDR1 MGHRA and CDR2 YSYEKL. There are 13 residues in the CDR3. CDR3 amino acids: CASSPPLEETQYF. The CDR3 region has the DNA TGCGCCAGCAGCCCACCGCTAGAGGAGACCCAGTACTTC.

The CDR3 spells CASSSPRGLNTGELFF. The CDR3 DNA sequence: TGTGCCAGTAGTAGCCCCCGGGGGCTGAACACCGGGGAGCTGTTTTTT. The chain employs TRBV19 and TRBJ2-2; D tentatively fits TRBD1 or TRBD2 (6 bases each). Germline assignment: CDR1 LNHDA and CDR2 SQIVND (reference sequence). The length of the CDR3 is 16 residues. Trimming shortened V by 4 bases and J by 1 base, and 13 bases separated the two germline ends.

This clone was seen just once. CDR3 DNA sequence: TGTGCCAGTAGTATAGGGCCCCGGGGGCCCCACACTGAAGCTTTCTTT. It specifies CASSIGPRGPHTEAFF. The chain couples TRBV19 to TRBJ1-1; perhaps TRBD1 as D (6 bases). The V end lost 1 base, the J end lost 3 bases, and 15 bases lay between the germline ends. This CDR3 is built from 16 residues. The germline gives CDR1 LNHDA, CDR2 SQIVND (reference sequence).

The chain employs TRBV13 and TRBJ1-6; D perhaps matches TRBD1 (5 bases). The germline gives CDR1 PRHDT, CDR2 FYEKMQ (reference sequence). V lost 1 base to trimming and J lost 9 bases, with 7 bases between them. The CDR3 spans 13 residues. The CDR3 protein is CASSLDRGSPLHF. CDR3 nucleotide sequence: TGTGCCAGCAGCTTAGATAGGGGTTCACCCCTCCACTTT.

V and J are TRBV2 and TRBJ2-2; D not certain. The V end lost 2 bases, the J end lost 0 bases, and 10 bases lay between the germline ends. The CDR3 sequence is 16 residues long. Germline CDR1 SNHLY, CDR2 FYNNEI. CDR3 in DNA: TGTGCCAGCAGTGAATTTCACAGTACGAACACCGGGGAGCTGTTTTTT. Its protein is CASSEFHSTNTGELFF.